What follows are 26 T cell receptor beta chains derived from one specimen sequenced in a study of T cells after yellow fever vaccination. TCRdb re-analysed the 5' RACE reads in MiXCR, keeping a single row per CDR3 protein. The sample yields about 400,000 distinct CDR3 sequences, 9.5% to 13% seen once. This sample comprised PBMCs, obtained on the day of the first yellow fever vaccination. Receptor source: a man aged 18 to 30 who received the YFV17D yellow fever vaccine.

This clonotype came up many times. The rearrangement joins TRBV12-3 or TRBV12-4 to TRBJ2-7; 10 bases fit TRBD1. This CDR3 is 14 amino acids long. J lost 5 bases, V lost 6 bases, and 7 bases had no gene match. The CDR3 sequence is CASSPGQGRNEQYF. CDR3 DNA: TGTGCCAGCAGCCCGGGACAGGGGCGCAACGAGCAGTACTTC.

This clonotype was observed a handful of times. The chain recombines TRBV9 with TRBJ2-3, with 8 bases that match TRBD2. The V segment lost 4 bases and the J segment 2 bases; nucleotides outside the gene matches: 3. In germline, CDR1 is SGDLS, CDR2 YYNGEE. The CDR3 length is 14 residues. This chain's CDR3 is CASSISGVTDTQYF. In nucleotides, the CDR3 is TGTGCCAGCAGCATTAGCGGGGTCACAGATACGCAGTATTTT.

The V and J genes are TRBV7-9 and TRBJ1-4; tentatively, D is TRBD1 (6 bases). V lost 5 bases to trimming and J lost 6 bases, with 13 bases between them. CDR3 length: 14 residues. The germline gives CDR1 SEHNR, CDR2 FQNEAQ (reference sequence). The CDR3 region is CASSAGGGYEKLFF. CDR3 nucleotides: TGTGCCAGCAGCGCGGGGGGGGGCTATGAAAAACTGTTTTTT.

This clonotype was counted at least ten times. The CDR3 spells CASSEARGWFEKLFF. Here the CDR3 DNA reads TGTGCCAGCAGTGAAGCTAGAGGGTGGTTTGAAAAACTGTTTTTT. The chain uses TRBV6-1 and TRBJ1-4; D not resolved. The V end was cut by 0 bases, the J end by 7 bases, with 12 bases between. CDR3 length equals 15 residues. CDR1 is MNHNS, CDR2 SASEGT, per germline.

This clonotype was picked up many times. The chain carries TRBV5-1 and TRBJ2-3, with TRBD2 as a possible D gene (5 bases). Trimming shortened V by 7 bases and J by 0 bases, and 12 bases separated the two germline ends. CDR1 is SGHRS and CDR2 is YFSETQ in the germline V gene. CDR3 length: 14 amino acids. The DNA for the CDR3 is TGCGCCAGCGGTACTAGTTCGAGCACAGATACGCAGTATTTT. Translated, it gives CASGTSSSTDTQYF.

This clonotype was observed a few times. V gene TRBV24-1 combines with J gene TRBJ2-5; 8 bases align to TRBD2. The CDR3 covers 17 residues. V shed 1 base, J shed 5 bases, and the junction held 11 bases outside the gene matches. From germline, CDR1 is KGHDR and CDR2 SFDVKD. CDR3 nucleotides: TGTGCCACCAGTGATTTCGGGGGGGGCCTCGGTTTGGAGACCCAGTACTTC. It codes for CATSDFGGGLGLETQYF.

This sequence joins TRBV7-2 and TRBJ2-2; D is possibly TRBD1 or TRBD2 (6 bases each). The CDR3 is 15 amino acids. Germline V CDR1 and CDR2: SGHTA, FQGNSA. V was shortened by 3 bases and J by 5 bases, with 13 bases between the two germline ends. The CDR3 loop is CASSFGGSGTGELFF. Here the CDR3 DNA reads TGTGCCAGCAGCTTCGGGGGCTCGGGGACCGGGGAGCTGTTTTTT. Complete variable domain (other parts from reference TRBV7-2 and TRBJ2-2): GAGVSQSPSNKVTEKGKDVELRCDPISGHTALYWYRQSLGQGLEFLIYFQGNSAPDKSGLPSDRFSAERTGGSVSTLTIQRTQQEDSAVYLCASSFGGSGTGELFFGEGSRLTVL.

This sequence joins TRBV7-2 and TRBJ2-5, with TRBD2 identical over 7 bases. Trimming cost V 1 base and J 4 bases; bases outside gene matches: 9. This CDR3 is built from 16 residues. Germline assignment: CDR1 SGHTA and CDR2 FQGNSA. For the CDR3, the DNA is TGTGCCAGCAGCTTAGGAGTAGCTGGGGGGGGAGAGACCCAGTACTTC. Its translation: CASSLGVAGGGETQYF.

This clonotype appeared many times. The chain uses TRBV9 and TRBJ1-1, with D possibly being TRBD1 (5 bases). The V gene lost 0 bases and the J gene lost 7 bases, with 16 bases spanning the gap. In germline, CDR1 is SGDLS, CDR2 YYNGEE. The CDR3 totals 15 residues. As DNA, the CDR3 is TGTGCCAGCAGCGTAGCCGGGGACCCCGGGGTTGAAGCTTTCTTT. Translated, it gives CASSVAGDPGVEAFF.

V is TRBV11-2 and J is TRBJ2-4; no clear D. With 3 bases removed from V and 0 bases from J, the gap between germline ends came to 9 bases. Looked up from germline, CDR1 is SGHAT and CDR2 is FQNNGV. CDR3 size: 15 residues. CDR3 loop: CASSFQALAKNIQYF. For the CDR3, the DNA is TGTGCCAGCAGCTTTCAAGCTTTAGCCAAAAACATTCAGTACTTC.

This clonotype came up a few times. The CDR3 sequence: CASSLGGGQVYEQYF. CDR3 coding DNA: TGCGCCAGCAGCCTCGGGGGAGGACAGGTCTACGAGCAGTACTTC. V usage is TRBV4-1 and J usage is TRBJ2-7, with D possibly TRBD1 on 7 matching bases. The V gene's germline CDR1 is MGHRA and CDR2 YSYEKL. CDR3 length: 15 residues. V lost 4 bases, J lost 3 bases, and 16 bases lay in between.

This clonotype has ten or more counts. The chain recombines TRBV14 with TRBJ1-1; 7 bases map to TRBD1. The CDR3 consists of 13 residues. Germline loops: CDR1 SGHDN, CDR2 FVKESK. The ends lost 4 bases at V and 4 bases at J; junction bases unmatched: 3. For the CDR3, the DNA is TGTGCCAGCAGCCCCTGGACAGGCACTGAAGCTTTCTTT. Residues: CASSPWTGTEAFF. Variable domain in full (rest from reference TRBV14 and TRBJ1-1): EAGVTQFPSHSVIEKGQTVTLRCDPISGHDNLYWYRRVMGKEIKFLLHFVKESKQDESGMPNNRFLAERTGGTYSTLKVQPAELEDSGVYFCASSPWTGTEAFFGQGTRLTVV.

This clonotype occurred a few times. The rearrangement links TRBV20-1 to TRBJ2-5; no firm D call. Germline CDR1 DFQATT, CDR2 SNEGSKA (reference sequence). The CDR3 totals 15 residues. Deletions cut 3 bases from V and 1 base from J, with 15 bases between. The CDR3 DNA is TGCAGTGCTAGTACGTCCGACACCTCCCAAGAGACCCAGTACTTC. Its translation is CSASTSDTSQETQYF.

This chain uses TRBV7-9 with TRBJ1-1; D call uncertain. V lost 5 bases and J 0 bases, leaving 10 bases between the germline ends. Germline lookup yields CDR1 SEHNR and CDR2 FQNEAQ (reference sequence). The CDR3 runs to 14 residues. CDR3 sequence reads: CASSPLIVNTEAFF. The CDR3 DNA is TGTGCCAGCAGCCCCCTAATAGTGAACACTGAAGCTTTCTTT.

This clonotype appeared a few times. The chain recombines TRBV3-1 with TRBJ2-7, with 11 positions matching TRBD2. V was pared by 6 bases and J by 3 bases, with 10 bases of the junction left unmatched. CDR3 length: 16 residues. Germline assignment: CDR1 LGHDT and CDR2 YNNKEL (reference sequence). The CDR3 region has the DNA TGTGCCAGCAGTCATGTAACTAGCGGGGGCAACTACGAGCAGTACTTC. Residues: CASSHVTSGGNYEQYF.

Many counts were recorded for this clonotype. The chain joins TRBV4-3 to TRBJ2-3, with D unclear. Germline loops: CDR1 LGHNA, CDR2 YSLEER. Trimming took 0 bases from V and 0 from J, leaving 10 bases between them. The CDR3 has 16 amino acids. CDR3 residues: CASSQDEVSSTDTQYF. In nucleotides, the CDR3 is TGCGCCAGCAGCCAAGATGAAGTGTCGAGCACAGATACGCAGTATTTT.

This chain joins TRBV5-1 and TRBJ1-1; 8 nucleotides agree with TRBD1. Germline CDR1 SGHRS, CDR2 YFSETQ. V shed 0 bases, J shed 3 bases, and the junction held 7 bases outside the gene matches. The CDR3 runs to 16 residues. The CDR3 DNA sequence: TGCGCCAGCAGCTTGGAGCCAGGGGGCGTGGACACTGAAGCTTTCTTT. This codes for CASSLEPGGVDTEAFF.

The V gene is TRBV7-9, the J gene TRBJ2-4, with D possibly TRBD2 on 6 matching bases. The V gene's germline CDR1 is SEHNR and CDR2 FQNEAQ (reference sequence). Between the trimmed V and J ends, which lost 7 bases and 6 bases, there was a span of 13 bases. This CDR3 spans 13 amino acids. The CDR3 loop reads CASNSGGRNIQYF. Written as DNA, the CDR3 is TGTGCCAGCAACAGTGGAGGGCGAAACATTCAGTACTTC.

Ten or more counts support this clonotype. The junction and the germline gene differ at one end; a read error may be behind it. This chain links TRBV20-1 with TRBJ1-2; D is possibly TRBD1 (5 bases). CDR3 length: 12 residues. The germline V gene encodes CDR1 DFQATT and CDR2 SNEGSKA (reference sequence). CDR3 bases: TGCAGTGCCATTGATTTTGCGGGGCCCTTACCCTTC. Amino acids: CSAIDFAGPLPF.

In this sample, this clonotype turned up a few times. V gene TRBV18 combines with J gene TRBJ1-1, with D perhaps matching TRBD1 (6 bases). V shed 6 bases and J shed 7 bases, with 15 bases lying between them. The CDR3 runs to 13 residues. Germline CDR1 is KGHSH and CDR2 is LQKENI. In DNA, the CDR3 is TGTGCCAGCTCTTCCCGGGGGCGGGGTGAAGCTTTCTTT. This gives the protein CASSSRGRGEAFF.

This clonotype was picked up many times. The CDR3: CASSLVNEQFF. In DNA form, the CDR3 reads TGTGCCAGCAGTTTAGTCAATGAGCAGTTCTTC. V is TRBV12-3 or TRBV12-4 and J is TRBJ2-1; D remains unclear. Trimming took off 1 base at V and 6 bases at J, with 1 base between the two ends. The CDR3 extends over 11 amino acids.

This clonotype was found many times. This chain connects TRBV12-3 or TRBV12-4 to TRBJ2-1; D might be TRBD1 (6 bases). CDR3 size: 14 residues. Trimming took 5 bases from V and 1 from J, leaving 9 bases between them. CDR3 amino acids: CASSQQGSYNEQFF. The CDR3 DNA is TGTGCCAGCAGTCAACAGGGTTCCTACAATGAGCAGTTCTTC.

The rearrangement links TRBV5-1 to TRBJ2-1; no clear D gene. CDR1 SGHRS and CDR2 YFSETQ come from the germline V gene. The CDR3 length is 15 residues. V lost 0 bases, J lost 1 base, and 8 bases lay in between. CDR3 in amino acids: CASSLASKSYNEQFF. DNA of the CDR3: TGCGCCAGCAGCTTGGCTAGTAAGTCCTACAATGAGCAGTTCTTC.

With regard to this clonotype: Since a much larger clone is just one base distant, this may be a read error. V usage is TRBV5-6 and J usage is TRBJ2-1; D gene unclear. The CDR3 runs to 14 residues. The germline gives CDR1 SGHDT, CDR2 YYEEEE. Trimming cost V 9 bases and J 5 bases, with 18 bases left between them. The CDR3 bases are TGTGCCATGAGCCCCGGGCGACGGCACAATGAGCAGTTCTTC. Its protein is CAMSPGRRHNEQFF. The complete variable domain, with remaining parts taken from reference TRBV5-6 and TRBJ2-1, reads DAGVTQSPTHLIKTRGQQVTLRCSPKSGHDTVSWYQQALGQGPQFIFQYYEEEERQRGNFPDRFSGHQFPNYSSELNVNALLLGDSALYLCAMSPGRRHNEQFFGPGTRLTVL.

This clonotype was observed many times. V usage is TRBV5-1 and J usage is TRBJ1-1; D is ambiguous. Trimming pared 0 bases from V and 12 bases from J, leaving 12 bases between. Germline-derived CDR1 and CDR2 are SGHRS and YFSETQ. The CDR3 runs 12 residues. CDR3 coding DNA: TGCGCCAGCAGCTTGGAAAATCAGAAGCCTTTCTTT. Residues: CASSLENQKPFF.

There are many counts of this clonotype. The chain couples TRBV12-3 or TRBV12-4 to TRBJ2-4; the D gene is possibly TRBD2 (5 bases). Trimming took 1 base from V and 0 from J, leaving 7 bases between them. The CDR3 runs to 15 residues. The CDR3 loop reads CASSLVGLAKNIQYF. CDR3 nucleotide sequence: TGTGCCAGCAGTTTAGTAGGACTAGCCAAAAACATTCAGTACTTC.